The 22 T cell receptor beta chains given below trace back to one sample, sequenced in a study of Ad26.COV2.S vaccination and SARS-CoV-2 variants. Treatment of the sample: over 15 received Ad26.COV2.S at low or high dose, single or two shots; 5 received placebo; per-sample allocation not given. It was on day 63 after the first vaccine or placebo injection that samples were taken. TCRdb's table, derived via immunoSEQ multiplex PCR, lists solely in-frame clones and lacks some. There are about 680,000 clones in the sample; roughly 90% occur only once, and roughly 1.5% lies in the top ten. This specimen consisted of peripheral blood, obtained in a trial of Ad26.COV2.S vaccine versus placebo. The receptors stem from a person aged 18 to 59 who received the Ad26.COV2.S COVID-19 vaccine or a placebo.

This clone showed up just once. The chain carries TRBV12-3 or TRBV12-4 and TRBJ2-7; D is unresolved. This CDR3 contains 12 residues. V was cut by 3 bases and J by 5 bases, with 8 bases left in between. In DNA, the CDR3 is TGTGCCAGCAGTTTGGGTATGAACGAGCAGTACTTC. The encoded protein is CASSLGMNEQYF.

The chain couples TRBV5-1 to TRBJ2-3; weak D call: TRBD2 (6 bases). This CDR3 region has 13 residues. The V end was cut by 0 bases, the J end by 10 bases, with 12 bases between. CDR1 and CDR2 from the germline V gene are SGHRS and YFSETQ. CDR3 amino acids: CASSLAGRSAQYF. CDR3 sequence (DNA): TGCGCCAGCAGCTTGGCCGGGAGAAGTGCGCAGTATTTT.

The chain uses TRBV19 and TRBJ2-7, with 8 nucleotides matching TRBD1. The germline gives CDR1 LNHDA, CDR2 SQIVND (reference sequence). With V trimmed by 5 bases and J by 7 bases, 13 bases remained unmatched. CDR3 length: 15 amino acids. The CDR3 region is CASSSYRGSSLEQYF. The CDR3 DNA sequence: TGTGCCAGTAGTTCGTACAGGGGGTCCTCTCTGGAGCAGTACTTC.

A note on this clone: The same CDR3 also results from other DNA sequences found in this sample. The rearrangement links TRBV5-4 to TRBJ2-7; no clear D gene. CDR1 and CDR2 from the germline V gene are SGHNT and YYREEE (reference sequence). This CDR3 spans 14 amino acids. V shed 2 bases and J shed 2 bases, with 11 bases lying between them. The CDR3 bases are TGTGCCAGCAGCTTAGGTGCAGGTACCTACGAGCAGTACTTC. Translation gives CASSLGAGTYEQYF. Full variable domain (remainder filled in from reference TRBV5-4 and TRBJ2-7): ETGVTQSPTHLIKTRGQQVTLRCSSQSGHNTVSWYQQALGQGPQFIFQYYREEENGRGNFPPRFSGLQFPNYSSELNVNALELDDSALYLCASSLGAGTYEQYFGPGTRLTVT.

The chain is built from TRBV10-3 and TRBJ2-3, with D possibly being TRBD2 (5 bases). This CDR3 contains 15 residues. Germline CDR1 is ENHRY and CDR2 is SYGVKD. The germline V and J ends were trimmed by 6 bases and 0 bases, with 13 bases remaining between them. The CDR3 loop reads CAISGLASSTDTQYF. The CDR3 coding sequence is TGTGCCATCAGCGGCCTAGCTTCTAGCACAGATACGCAGTATTTT.

The chain uses TRBV19 and TRBJ2-3; 7 positions agree with TRBD1. V was pared by 4 bases and J by 2 bases, with 6 bases of the junction left unmatched. This CDR3 has 15 amino acids. The germline gives CDR1 LNHDA, CDR2 SQIVND (reference sequence). Here the CDR3 DNA reads TGTGCCAGTAGTACCCGACAGGGCCTCACAGATACGCAGTATTTT. The encoded protein is CASSTRQGLTDTQYF.

The table lists this clone with a few counts. The chain employs TRBV7-7 and TRBJ2-1; the match to TRBD2 covers 16 bases. V lost 5 bases, J lost 1 base, and 14 bases stayed unmatched. Germline-derived CDR1 and CDR2 are SSHAT and FNYEAQ (reference sequence). CDR3 size: 21 residues. CDR3 sequence: CASSARPGLAGGIGSYNEQFF. CDR3 sequence (DNA): TGTGCCAGCAGCGCCCGTCCGGGACTAGCGGGGGGGATAGGGTCCTACAATGAGCAGTTCTTC.

The chain joins TRBV18 to TRBJ1-1, with 9 bases identical to TRBD1. CDR3 size: 16 residues. V lost 0 bases, J lost 2 bases, and 4 bases stayed unmatched. The germline V gene has CDR1 KGHSH and CDR2 LQKENI. Here the CDR3 DNA reads TGTGCCAGCTCACCACCCGGGACAGGGCTCAACACTGAAGCTTTCTTT. Its translation: CASSPPGTGLNTEAFF.

The chain carries TRBV24-1 and TRBJ1-5; 9 nucleotides align to TRBD1. This CDR3 contains 19 residues. CDR1 and CDR2 from the germline V gene are KGHDR and SFDVKD. V shed 5 bases, J shed 2 bases, and the junction held 15 bases outside the gene matches. The CDR3 is CATSGPGTGSGLGNQPQHF. In DNA form, the CDR3 reads TGTGCCACCAGTGGTCCCGGGACAGGGTCCGGTCTTGGCAATCAGCCCCAGCATTTT.

This clone showed up just a few times. The chain has TRBV15 and TRBJ2-7; 9 bases map to TRBD2. Germline V gene lookup returns CDR1 LNHNV and CDR2 YYDKDF (reference sequence). There are 15 residues in the CDR3. J lost 3 bases, V lost 0 bases, and 3 bases had no gene match. The CDR3 sequence is CATSRDRLAVYEQYF. The CDR3 DNA sequence: TGTGCCACCAGCAGAGATAGACTAGCGGTCTACGAGCAGTACTTC.

CDR3 coding DNA: TGTGCCAGCAGCCTCGGGGTAGCCGGGGCCCAGTACTTC. Amino acid sequence: CASSLGVAGAQYF. The rearrangement joins TRBV9 to TRBJ2-5; tentatively, D is TRBD2 (5 bases). The CDR3 spans 13 residues. Trimming took 4 bases from V and 9 from J, leaving 16 bases between them. Germline V lookup: CDR1 SGDLS, CDR2 YYNGEE.

The chain employs TRBV5-1 and TRBJ2-3; D gene unclear. The CDR3 has 13 amino acids. Per the germline V gene, CDR1 is SGHRS and CDR2 is YFSETQ. The germline V and J ends were trimmed by 6 bases and 2 bases, with 10 bases remaining between them. CDR3 DNA sequence: TGCGCCAGCAAACCTGGGGACACAGATACGCAGTATTTT. This gives the protein CASKPGDTDTQYF.

CDR3 sequence: CSARSGGETQYF. The CDR3 nucleotides read TGCAGCGCCAGGAGTGGAGGAGAGACCCAGTACTTC. This chain joins TRBV29-1 and TRBJ2-5, with a weak D call TRBD2 (5 bases). The CDR3 is 12 residues long. Germline V gene lookup returns CDR1 SQVTM and CDR2 ANQGSEA. Trimming took off 7 bases at V and 4 bases at J, with 13 bases between the two ends.

The chain carries TRBV14 and TRBJ2-5, with 8 bases identical to TRBD2. The CDR3 covers 15 residues. V lost 1 base to trimming and J lost 5 bases; unmatched junction nucleotides: 6. Germline V gene lookup returns CDR1 SGHDN and CDR2 FVKESK. CDR3 coding DNA: TGTGCCAGCAGCCAAGTCGGGAGGGCCGTCGAGACCCAGTACTTC. This translates into CASSQVGRAVETQYF.

The V gene is TRBV6-1, the J gene TRBJ1-5; 9 nucleotides line up with TRBD1. Looked up from germline, CDR1 is MNHNS and CDR2 is SASEGT. The CDR3 has 19 amino acids. V lost 0 bases, J lost 3 bases, and 12 bases stayed unmatched. CDR3 sequence reads: CASSEAKSPGQGNNQPQHF. CDR3 bases: TGTGCCAGCAGTGAAGCGAAAAGTCCCGGACAGGGGAACAATCAGCCCCAGCATTTT.

The chain couples TRBV24-1 to TRBJ2-1; D is uncertain. The CDR3 spans 13 residues. Germline V CDR1 and CDR2: KGHDR, SFDVKD. V was cut by 5 bases and J by 4 bases, with 8 bases left in between. The CDR3 here is CATSVYPYNEQFF. DNA of the CDR3: TGTGCCACCAGTGTTTACCCATACAATGAGCAGTTCTTC.

The chain has TRBV2 and TRBJ1-2; D call uncertain. V was clipped by 7 bases and J by 6 bases, with 24 bases between them. The germline gives CDR1 SNHLY, CDR2 FYNNEI. This CDR3 spans 16 amino acids. In DNA form, the CDR3 reads TGTGCCAGCACCAAAGACTCGTCCTTTCCCTGGGATGGCTACACCTTC. Translation gives CASTKDSSFPWDGYTF.

The rearrangement uses TRBV11-2 and TRBJ2-4; 7 positions agree with TRBD2. CDR3 size: 16 residues. The germline CDR1 and CDR2 sequences are SGHAT and FQNNGV. J gave up 6 bases and V 5 bases, and 13 bases lay outside the gene matches. The CDR3 reads CASSPPLAVMGNIQYF. CDR3 bases: TGTGCCAGCAGCCCCCCGCTAGCGGTCATGGGAAACATTCAGTACTTC. Full variable domain (remainder filled in from reference TRBV11-2 and TRBJ2-4): EAGVAQSPRYKIIEKRQSVAFWCNPISGHATLYWYQQILGQGPKLLIQFQNNGVVDDSQLPKDRFSAERLKGVDSTLKIQPAKLEDSAVYLCASSPPLAVMGNIQYFGAGTRLSVL.

The CDR3 sequence is CASIPPGNTGELFF. For the CDR3, the DNA is TGCGCCAGCATCCCTCCGGGGAACACCGGGGAGCTGTTTTTT. The chain carries TRBV10-2 and TRBJ2-2; D not certain. V was cut by 7 bases and J by 1 base, with 10 bases left in between. The CDR3 is 14 amino acids. Germline loops: CDR1 WSHSY, CDR2 SAAADI.

This rearrangement joins TRBV30 to TRBJ2-2; D not resolved. Trimming took 0 bases from V and 6 from J, leaving 11 bases between them. The CDR3 extends over 14 amino acids. CDR1 and CDR2 (germline): GTSNPN, SVGIG (reference sequence). The CDR3 sequence: CAWSVIGAAGELFF. CDR3 DNA: TGTGCCTGGAGTGTAATAGGCGCGGCCGGGGAGCTGTTTTTT.

The chain employs TRBV9 and TRBJ2-7, with D possibly matching TRBD2 (6 bases). The V end lost 1 base, the J end lost 2 bases, and 13 bases lay between the germline ends. The CDR3 has 15 residues. From germline, CDR1 is SGDLS and CDR2 YYNGEE. CDR3 amino acids: CASSVQTGAAYEQYF. The CDR3 nucleotides are TGTGCCAGCAGCGTACAAACGGGAGCCGCCTACGAGCAGTACTTC.

With respect to this clone: Other nucleotide sequences from this sample produce the same CDR3. The chain uses TRBV4-2 and TRBJ1-5, with a weak D call TRBD1 (5 bases). V was trimmed by 1 base and J by 2 bases, leaving 9 bases between them. CDR3 length: 15 amino acids. Germline V gene lookup returns CDR1 LGHNA and CDR2 YNFKEQ. The DNA of the CDR3 is TGTGCCAGCAGCCAAGGAGGGGCAGGCAATCAGCCCCAGCATTTT. It codes for CASSQGGAGNQPQHF.